This T cell receptor beta chain was identified during a study of glioma-infiltrating T cells after dendritic cell vaccination. Trimming cost V 3 bases and J 6 bases, with 15 bases left between them. The CDR3 has 14 residues. CDR1 and CDR2 (germline): SEHNR, FQNEAQ (reference sequence). Using immunoSEQ multiplex PCR, the repertoire was profiled, and TCRdb retains in-frame clones only, with some absent. This table holds some 70,000 clones, 81% found once. The sample consisted of blood, taken before dendritic cell vaccination. The rearrangement uses TRBV7-9 and TRBJ2-7, with D perhaps matching TRBD2 (6 bases). This receptor was identified in a human donor with glioblastoma. CDR3 amino acids: CASSLGGGHREQYF. The DNA for the CDR3 is TGTGCCAGCAGCTTGGGCGGAGGGCACCGCGAGCAGTACTTC.